These 6 T cell receptor beta chains originate from one sample sequenced in a study of blood T cell repertoires in COVID-19 (dated by TCRdb to the early 2020s). The library relied on the immunoSEQ multiplex PCR assay. TCRdb mirrors the immuneACCESS table, restricted to in-frame sequences. Some clones are absent from its copies; in checked studies, under half trace to an unresolved V gene, and the reason for the others is unknown. Counted in this sample were about 210,000 clones; about 85% of them appeared once. In total, the top ten clones hold around 4.9% of the sample. Sequencing was done on a sample of peripheral blood. The receptors come from a woman aged 80 or older with acute or convalescent COVID-19.

The rearrangement links TRBV24-1 to TRBJ2-1; D is ambiguous. The CDR3 sequence is 14 residues long. CDR1 is KGHDR and CDR2 is SFDVKD in the germline V gene. The ends were cut back, 4 bases at V and 0 bases at J, with 6 bases in the middle. This chain's CDR3 is CATSDPSSYNEQFF. The DNA for the CDR3 is TGTGCCACCAGTGACCCGAGCTCCTACAATGAGCAGTTCTTC.

This chain links TRBV7-2 with TRBJ1-4; 8 bases match TRBD1. The CDR3 spans 16 residues. V dropped 1 base and J dropped 4; count of bases not matched to a gene: 5. CDR1 is SGHTA and CDR2 is FQGNSA in the germline V gene. CDR3 sequence reads: CASSLGAGGYNEKLFF. CDR3 coding DNA: TGTGCCAGCAGCTTAGGGGCAGGGGGCTATAATGAAAAACTGTTTTTT. Filled out from reference TRBV7-2 and TRBJ1-4, the complete variable domain reads GAGVSQSPSNKVTEKGKDVELRCDPISGHTALYWYRQSLGQGLEFLIYFQGNSAPDKSGLPSDRFSAERTGGSVSTLTIQRTQQEDSAVYLCASSLGAGGYNEKLFFGSGTQLSVL.

A remark on this clone: Because it lacks the conserved phenylalanine or tryptophan at the end, this CDR3 is likely a read error. The V and J genes are TRBV6-2 or TRBV6-3 and TRBJ1-2; unclear D gene. V lost 0 bases to trimming and J lost 7 bases, with 6 bases between them. Germline CDR1 reads MNHEY; CDR2 reads SVGEGT. CDR3 length equals 12 residues. CDR3 region: CASSYSRSGYTL. The CDR3 nucleotides are TGTGCCAGCAGTTACTCGAGGTCTGGCTACACCCTC.

The chain couples TRBV7-8 to TRBJ2-5; D is ambiguous. V was trimmed by 5 bases and J by 4 bases, leaving 14 bases between them. This CDR3 region has 14 residues. Germline CDR1 reads SGHVS; CDR2 reads FQNEAQ. CDR3 sequence: CASSPGVSGETQYF. CDR3 DNA sequence: TGTGCCAGCAGCCCCGGTGTTTCCGGAGAGACCCAGTACTTC. The complete variable domain, with remaining parts taken from reference TRBV7-8 and TRBJ2-5, reads GAGVSQSPRYKVAKRGQDVALRCDPISGHVSLFWYQQALGQGPEFLTYFQNEAQLDKSGLPSDRFFAERPEGSVSTLKIQRTQQEDSAVYLCASSPGVSGETQYFGPGTRLLVL.

The chain links TRBV9 to TRBJ2-6; 12 nucleotides line up with TRBD1. The V and J ends lost 7 bases and 2 bases, in that order; junction bases with no gene match: 10. This CDR3 spans 18 amino acids. The V gene's germline CDR1 is SGDLS and CDR2 YYNGEE. CDR3 DNA sequence: TGTGCCAGCGGACTAACGGGACAGGGGGCCGCTGGGGCCAACGTCCTGACTTTC. This encodes CASGLTGQGAAGANVLTF.

The V and J genes are TRBV7-2 and TRBJ2-4; 7 bases line up with TRBD2. The trim removed 1 base at V and 7 bases at J, leaving 7 bases unmatched. The CDR3 has 15 amino acids. CDR1 SGHTA and CDR2 FQGNSA come from the germline V gene. The CDR3, as DNA: TGTGCCAGCAGCTTAGGAGGGTGGGGGGGGAACATTCAGTACTTC. Residues: CASSLGGWGGNIQYF.